The 13 T cell receptor beta chains below were found in one sample sequenced in a study of neoadjuvant anti-PD-1 for oral cavity cancer. Sequencing was performed with immunoSEQ multiplex PCR; in TCRdb, only in-frame clones are kept and a portion is missing. In the table there are fewer than 90,000 clones, 84% of which are singletons. This specimen consisted of PBMCs, obtained before nivolumab (anti-PD-1) treatment. Receptors were obtained from a person between 40 and 80 years old with oral cavity squamous cell carcinoma.

This rearrangement joins TRBV6-5 to TRBJ2-7; D remains unclear. V dropped 0 bases and J dropped 2 bases, with 8 bases sitting between them. Germline V CDR1 and CDR2: MNHEY, SVGAGI. This CDR3 region has 14 residues. CDR3 bases: TGTGCCAGCAGTTACTCGCCGGCCACCTACGAGCAGTACTTC. Protein: CASSYSPATYEQYF.

This clone was found once. The chain has TRBV2 and TRBJ2-2; D perhaps matches TRBD2 (6 bases). CDR1 and CDR2 (germline): SNHLY, FYNNEI. This CDR3 spans 15 amino acids. V dropped 6 bases and J dropped 1 base, with 12 bases sitting between them. CDR3: CASSPRGGNTGELFF. Written as DNA, the CDR3 is TGTGCCAGCAGCCCGAGGGGAGGGAACACCGGGGAGCTGTTTTTT.

This chain uses TRBV19 with TRBJ2-2, with 7 bases identical to TRBD1. V lost 4 bases to trimming and J lost 2 bases; unmatched junction nucleotides: 7. Germline V gene sequence: CDR1 LNHDA, CDR2 SQIVND (reference sequence). The CDR3 length is 16 residues. CDR3: CASSTTGVINTGELFF. DNA for the CDR3: TGTGCCAGTAGTACTACAGGGGTTATTAACACCGGGGAGCTGTTTTTT.

Regarding this clone: A read error may account for a junction end that differs from germline. The chain links TRBV7-7 to TRBJ2-5; the D is unclear. Germline assignment: CDR1 SSHAT and CDR2 FNYEAQ (reference sequence). The CDR3 covers 14 residues. CDR3 protein: CASSLISASETQYF. The CDR3 DNA follows: TGTGCTAGCAGCTTAATATCAGCATCAGAGACCCAGTACTTC.

The gene calls are TRBV10-1 and TRBJ2-7; 8 nucleotides agree with TRBD2. Germline V gives CDR1 WNHNN, CDR2 SYGVQD (reference sequence). CDR3 size: 13 residues. J was trimmed by 3 bases and V by 10 bases; bases with no gene match: 8. The CDR3 DNA sequence: TGCGCCACCCAGAGCGGGAGCGGCTACGAGCAGTACTTC. Amino acid sequence: CATQSGSGYEQYF.

V usage is TRBV5-1 and J usage is TRBJ2-7; tentative D call: TRBD1 (6 bases). CDR1 is SGHRS, CDR2 YFSETQ, per germline. V lost 4 bases, J lost 3 bases, and 14 bases lay in between. The CDR3 extends over 14 amino acids. The CDR3 sequence is CASSTLTGFYEQYF. DNA for the CDR3: TGCGCCAGCAGCACCTTGACAGGTTTCTACGAGCAGTACTTC.

This clone showed up just a few times. The rearrangement links TRBV2 to TRBJ1-2, with 7 bases lining up with TRBD1. The CDR3 extends over 13 amino acids. The germline gives CDR1 SNHLY, CDR2 FYNNEI. The V segment lost 5 bases and the J segment 8 bases; nucleotides outside the gene matches: 8. CDR3: CASSRDRELGYTF. CDR3 nucleotides: TGTGCCAGCAGTCGGGACAGAGAACTAGGCTACACCTTC. Based on the CDR3 plus reference TRBV2 and TRBJ1-2, the full variable domain is EPEVTQTPSHQVTQMGQEVILRCVPISNHLYFYWYRQILGQKVEFLVSFYNNEISEKSEIFDDQFSVERPDGSNFTLKIRSTKLEDSAMYFCASSRDRELGYTFGSGTRLTVV.

This chain uses TRBV6-1 with TRBJ1-4; D call uncertain. The V end lost 5 bases, the J end lost 4 bases, and 8 bases lay between the germline ends. Germline loops: CDR1 MNHNS, CDR2 SASEGT. There are 13 residues in the CDR3. CDR3 amino acids: CASSLSGNEKLFF. DNA of the CDR3: TGTGCCAGCAGTTTAAGCGGTAATGAAAAACTGTTTTTT.

V usage is TRBV11-1 and J usage is TRBJ2-5; TRBD1 aligns across 7 bases. The CDR3 spans 14 residues. Germline V lookup: CDR1 SGHAT, CDR2 FQDESV (reference sequence). J was trimmed by 2 bases and V by 5 bases; bases with no gene match: 5. The CDR3 reads CASSRDSIQETQYF. DNA of the CDR3: TGTGCCAGCAGCCGGGACAGTATACAAGAGACCCAGTACTTC. The whole variable domain, remainder taken from reference TRBV11-1 and TRBJ2-5, is EAEVAQSPRYKITEKSQAVAFWCDPISGHATLYWYRQILGQGPELLVQFQDESVVDDSQLPKDRFSAERLKGVDSTLKIQPAELGDSAMYLCASSRDSIQETQYFGPGTRLLVL.

V gene TRBV27 combines with J gene TRBJ2-1; 10 bases map to TRBD2. Losses at the gene ends were 6 bases for V and 6 bases for J; bases not matched to a gene: 8. Germline-derived CDR1 and CDR2 are MNHEY and SMNVEV (reference sequence). This CDR3 region has 15 residues. The CDR3 coding sequence is TGTGCCAGCAGGCCCGGCCTAGCGGGAGTCAATGAGCAGTTCTTC. Translating it yields CASRPGLAGVNEQFF.

This clone is a singleton in its sample. The chain combines TRBV7-8 with TRBJ2-1; TRBD2 matches at 7 bases. V trimming: 3 bases; J trimming: 4 bases; junction bases outside the gene matches: 3. The CDR3 loop spans 14 amino acids. The germline gives CDR1 SGHVS, CDR2 FQNEAQ. CDR3 coding DNA: TGTGCCAGCAGCTTCCCGGGGGGATACAATGAGCAGTTCTTC. Its translation is CASSFPGGYNEQFF. The full variable domain, completed using reference TRBV7-8 and TRBJ2-1, is GAGVSQSPRYKVAKRGQDVALRCDPISGHVSLFWYQQALGQGPEFLTYFQNEAQLDKSGLPSDRFFAERPEGSVSTLKIQRTQQEDSAVYLCASSFPGGYNEQFFGPGTRLTVL.

The chain uses TRBV5-4 and TRBJ2-1; TRBD1 might be the D (5 bases). Trimming cost V 0 bases and J 7 bases, with 8 bases left between them. This CDR3 spans 13 amino acids. CDR1 is SGHNT, CDR2 YYREEE, per germline (reference sequence). This chain's CDR3 is CASSLVQGNEQFF. CDR3 in DNA: TGTGCCAGCAGCTTGGTTCAGGGAAATGAGCAGTTCTTC. Supplemented by reference TRBV5-4 and TRBJ2-1, the full variable domain reads ETGVTQSPTHLIKTRGQQVTLRCSSQSGHNTVSWYQQALGQGPQFIFQYYREEENGRGNFPPRFSGLQFPNYSSELNVNALELDDSALYLCASSLVQGNEQFFGPGTRLTVL.

The chain employs TRBV10-1 and TRBJ2-1; 7 bases fit TRBD1. CDR3 length: 14 amino acids. V was pared by 3 bases and J by 2 bases, with 1 base of the junction left unmatched. Looked up from germline, CDR1 is WNHNN and CDR2 is SYGVQD (reference sequence). CDR3 sequence reads: CASSEGTAYNEQFF. The DNA for the CDR3 is TGCGCCAGCAGTGAAGGGACAGCCTACAATGAGCAGTTCTTC.